These 23 T cell receptor beta chains share one sample of origin, sequenced in a study of identifying expanded T cells in peripheral blood. Produced via immunoSEQ multiplex PCR; TCRdb's table is partial and in-frame only. Of tens of thousands of clones listed, roughly 88% are singletons. The sequenced material came from blood. The receptors stem from a person between 18 and 75 years old in good health.

This chain joins TRBV4-3 and TRBJ2-7; 8 bases map to TRBD2. Germline trimming cut 4 bases from V and 0 bases from J; bases unmatched to any gene: 5. CDR3 length: 15 residues. Germline CDR1 is LGHNA and CDR2 is YSLEER. CDR3 residues: CASSPETSVSYEQYF. The CDR3 nucleotides read TGCGCCAGCAGCCCCGAGACTAGCGTCTCCTACGAGCAGTACTTC.

The count of this clone is one. The chain employs TRBV19 and TRBJ2-1, with 7 bases identical to TRBD1. J lost 0 bases, V lost 6 bases, and 8 bases had no gene match. Germline assignment: CDR1 LNHDA and CDR2 SQIVND (reference sequence). This CDR3 contains 16 residues. The CDR3 nucleotides read TGTGCCAGTAGGGTGGGACAGCCTAGCTCCTACAATGAGCAGTTCTTC. The encoded protein is CASRVGQPSSYNEQFF.

V gene TRBV15 combines with J gene TRBJ2-5; TRBD2 is a possible D gene (6 bases). The CDR3 runs 16 residues. Trimming stripped 5 bases from V and 1 base from J, with 17 bases between. CDR1 and CDR2 (germline): LNHNV, YYDKDF (reference sequence). CDR3 protein: CATSEGLSGLQETQYF. In nucleotides, the CDR3 is TGTGCCACCAGCGAGGGACTGTCGGGACTCCAAGAGACCCAGTACTTC.

This sequence joins TRBV10-3 and TRBJ2-1; D may be TRBD1 (5 bases). The CDR3 loop spans 14 amino acids. Trimming took off 10 bases at V and 0 bases at J, with 13 bases between the two ends. Germline CDR1 is ENHRY and CDR2 is SYGVKD. The CDR3 nucleotides are TGTGCCACCGAAACAGGATCCTCCTACAATGAGCAGTTCTTC. Its protein product is CATETGSSYNEQFF.

There are a few counts of this clone. V gene TRBV6-1 combines with J gene TRBJ1-6; D ambiguous. V lost 11 bases and J 6 bases, leaving 14 bases between the germline ends. Germline V gene lookup returns CDR1 MNHNS and CDR2 SASEGT. This CDR3 is 13 amino acids long. The CDR3 loop reads CAAPLTPNSPLHF. In nucleotides, the CDR3 is TGTGCCGCGCCTCTTACCCCTAATTCACCCCTCCACTTT.

The rearrangement links TRBV29-1 to TRBJ2-1, with 11 positions matching TRBD2. Trimming removed 3 bases from V and 10 bases from J; junction bases left unmatched: 5. The CDR3 length is 13 residues. The germline CDR1 and CDR2 sequences are SQVTM and ANQGSEA. This CDR3 is CSVDSLAGVEQFF. The CDR3 coding sequence is TGCAGCGTTGACTCACTAGCGGGGGTGGAGCAGTTCTTC.

This sequence joins TRBV5-1 and TRBJ2-5, with D perhaps assigned TRBD1 or TRBD2 (5 bases each). CDR3 length: 14 residues. Germline V lookup: CDR1 SGHRS, CDR2 YFSETQ. V was pared by 7 bases and J by 5 bases, with 18 bases between. The CDR3 region has the DNA TGCGCCAGCTTTACGGGGCTTTCCGGTGAGACCCAGTACTTC. This codes for CASFTGLSGETQYF.

The chain employs TRBV15 and TRBJ1-2, with D perhaps matching TRBD1 (5 bases). This CDR3 comprises 16 residues. CDR1 LNHNV and CDR2 YYDKDF come from the germline V gene (reference sequence). Between the trimmed V and J ends, which lost 0 bases and 7 bases, there was a span of 18 bases. The CDR3 region is CATSREGGATLGGYTF. The CDR3 DNA reads TGTGCCACCAGCAGAGAGGGGGGTGCAACATTAGGTGGCTACACCTTC.

The V and J genes are TRBV11-2 and TRBJ2-5; 7 bases line up with TRBD2. J was trimmed by 3 bases and V by 3 bases; bases with no gene match: 1. The CDR3 runs to 13 residues. The germline CDR1 and CDR2 sequences are SGHAT and FQNNGV. CDR3 sequence (DNA): TGTGCCAGCAGCTTGGGGGGGGAAGAGACCCAGTACTTC. Its translation: CASSLGGEETQYF.

This clone appeared a few times. The V gene is TRBV7-9, the J gene TRBJ1-6; 7 positions match TRBD1. CDR3 length equals 15 residues. CDR1 is SEHNR, CDR2 FQNEAQ, per germline (reference sequence). Unmatched junction bases numbered 12, after V lost 7 bases and J lost 9 bases. CDR3 sequence (DNA): TGTGCCAGCACCCTACAAGGGACAGCGGCTTCACCCCTCCACTTT. The encoded protein is CASTLQGTAASPLHF.

This clone has more than one count but fewer than ten. The gene calls are TRBV2 and TRBJ1-5; D is uncertain. There are 12 residues in the CDR3. The ends were cut back, 4 bases at V and 9 bases at J, with 10 bases in the middle. The germline gives CDR1 SNHLY, CDR2 FYNNEI. The CDR3 protein is CASSADRGPQHF. As DNA, the CDR3 is TGTGCCAGCAGTGCGGATCGAGGGCCCCAGCATTTT.

The V and J genes are TRBV11-2 and TRBJ2-7, with 9 bases aligning to TRBD2. The CDR3 covers 14 residues. The germline gives CDR1 SGHAT, CDR2 FQNNGV. The V segment lost 5 bases and the J segment 5 bases; nucleotides outside the gene matches: 7. For the CDR3, the DNA is TGTGCCAGCAGCCAGCGGGAGGTGAAGGACGAGCAGTACTTC. Its protein is CASSQREVKDEQYF.

V is TRBV27 and J is TRBJ1-2; a weak D match, TRBD1 (5 bases). The CDR3 runs 18 residues. Germline values: CDR1 MNHEY, CDR2 SMNVEV (reference sequence). V lost 6 bases and J 0 bases, leaving 23 bases between the germline ends. The CDR3 region is CASRYRSRAILPNYGYTF. For the CDR3, the DNA is TGTGCCAGCAGGTACAGGTCTCGCGCAATCCTTCCTAACTATGGCTACACCTTC.

This chain uses TRBV29-1 with TRBJ2-7, with TRBD2 as a possible D gene (6 bases). This CDR3 comprises 12 residues. Per the germline V gene, CDR1 is SQVTM and CDR2 is ANQGSEA. V lost 6 bases and J 1 base, leaving 10 bases between the germline ends. CDR3 residues: CSVAGPSYEQYF. In nucleotides, the CDR3 is TGCAGCGTCGCGGGACCATCCTACGAGCAGTACTTC.

This chain joins TRBV10-3 and TRBJ1-2; D is undetermined. CDR3 length: 14 amino acids. V dropped 4 bases and J dropped 2 bases, with 11 bases sitting between them. Germline CDR1 reads ENHRY; CDR2 reads SYGVKD. The CDR3 protein is CAISAFGTNYGYTF. The DNA of the CDR3 is TGTGCCATCAGTGCTTTCGGCACAAACTATGGCTACACCTTC.

This chain uses TRBV28 with TRBJ2-5; TRBD1 might be the D (6 bases). Trimming removed 6 bases from V and 7 bases from J, with 21 bases in between. Looked up from germline, CDR1 is MDHEN and CDR2 is SYDVKM. There are 15 residues in the CDR3. The CDR3 protein is CASSPGSVLTGTQYF. In DNA form, the CDR3 reads TGTGCCAGCAGCCCTGGATCAGTTCTGACAGGGACCCAGTACTTC. Supplemented by reference TRBV28 and TRBJ2-5, the full variable domain reads DVKVTQSSRYLVKRTGEKVFLECVQDMDHENMFWYRQDPGLGLRLIYFSYDVKMKEKGDIPEGYSVSREKKERFSLILESASTNQTSMYLCASSPGSVLTGTQYFGPGTRLLVL.

This chain connects TRBV4-2 to TRBJ1-1; 7 nucleotides match TRBD1. J lost 6 bases, V lost 1 base, and 17 bases had no gene match. From germline, CDR1 is LGHNA and CDR2 YNFKEQ. There are 18 residues in the CDR3. The CDR3 DNA is TGTGCCAGCAGCCAAGTTGGGAAGAAGTTGAGACAGGGCGCTGAAGCTTTCTTT. It codes for CASSQVGKKLRQGAEAFF.

The chain carries TRBV2 and TRBJ2-7, with D unclear. Germline V gene lookup returns CDR1 SNHLY and CDR2 FYNNEI. The V gene lost 8 bases and the J gene lost 2 bases, with 13 bases spanning the gap. This CDR3 contains 13 residues. The CDR3 loop reads CASVRGVAYEQYF. The CDR3 DNA is TGTGCCAGCGTCCGCGGTGTGGCCTACGAGCAGTACTTC.

The rearrangement uses TRBV9 and TRBJ2-7, with 10 bases that match TRBD1. The germline CDR1 and CDR2 sequences are SGDLS and YYNGEE. The CDR3 is made up of 16 amino acids. V shed 3 bases, J shed 3 bases, and the junction held 9 bases outside the gene matches. DNA of the CDR3: TGTGCCAGCAGCGGTAGCCGGGACAGGGGAGTCTACGAGCAGTACTTC. Encoded protein: CASSGSRDRGVYEQYF.

This clone was seen just once. The J gene is TRBJ1-2, the V gene TRBV4-1; 10 nucleotides agree with TRBD1. This CDR3 region has 16 residues. The V gene's germline CDR1 is MGHRA and CDR2 YSYEKL. The V gene end was trimmed by 2 bases and the J gene end by 8 bases; junction bases not matched to a gene: 11. The CDR3 loop reads CASSQPGQGTLQGYTF. The CDR3 region has the DNA TGCGCCAGCAGCCAACCGGGACAGGGGACCCTTCAGGGCTACACCTTC.

The chain carries TRBV7-9 and TRBJ2-7, with D perhaps TRBD1 (5 bases). The CDR3 consists of 14 residues. Trimming removed 1 base at V and 3 bases at J, with 10 bases between. Germline CDR1 SEHNR, CDR2 FQNEAQ (reference sequence). The CDR3 spells CASSLGGRDYEQYF. The CDR3 DNA follows: TGTGCCAGCAGCTTAGGAGGCAGGGACTACGAGCAGTACTTC.

The chain uses TRBV30 and TRBJ2-1, with a weak D call TRBD2 (7 bases). CDR3 size: 14 residues. Deletions cut 7 bases from V and 7 bases from J, with 20 bases between. Germline V gives CDR1 GTSNPN, CDR2 SVGIG (reference sequence). The CDR3 sequence is CASLLPRGTNEQFF. As DNA, the CDR3 is TGTGCCTCCCTCCTCCCGCGGGGGACAAATGAGCAGTTCTTC.

As for this clone: One end of the junction is discordant with germline, which a read error may explain. Other DNA sequences in the sample encode the same CDR3. The chain uses TRBV4-1 and TRBJ1-2, with D tentatively TRBD1 (5 bases). Germline V lookup: CDR1 MGHRA, CDR2 YSYEKL. The CDR3 has 14 amino acids. CDR3: CASSPGTEFYGYTF. The CDR3, as DNA: TGCGCCAGTAGCCCCGGGACGGAGTTCTATGGCTACACCTTC.